Only a few counts were recorded for the clone carrying this TCR beta chain. Its target is not known. The CDR3 is 14 residues long. The germline V gene has CDR1 MGHDK and CDR2 SYGVNS. V lost 2 bases and J lost 6, with 11 bases in between. This sample stems from a study of identical twins. Addition of a universal primer site occurred through template switching, and cDNA carried unique molecular identifiers. TCRdb used MiXCR to reprocess the 5' RACE reads, holding one entry per CDR3 protein. Among hundreds of thousands of distinct CDR3 sequences, 15% to 20% were seen once, and the ten largest hold around 13%. Overall study findings and caveats: Beta out-of-frame twin sharing showed a weaker excess. The study drew conclusions from cross-sectional statistical analysis, not from following the same donors.

In addition, the sample was reused for a study of T cells expressing NK-cell markers. From that second work: The study sequenced eight donors, seven HCMV-seropositive and one seronegative.

The chain is built from TRBV25-1 and TRBJ1-5, with a possible D match to TRBD1 (6 bases). Sample: PBMCs. The clonotype originates from a young woman in good health. This chain's CDR3 is CASSEVGGAQPQHF. The CDR3 nucleotides are TGTGCCAGCAGTGAAGTAGGGGGTGCTCAGCCCCAGCATTTT.